This TCR beta chain was captured by sequencing in a study of T-cell memory formation after mild COVID-19. Findings and caveats of the study: Second-wave clones with a day 37 peak had unconfirmed SARS-CoV-2 specificity.

In this sample, this clonotype turned up a few times. The antigen is unknown. The CDR3 loop spans 15 amino acids. V trimming: 7 bases; J trimming: 5 bases; junction bases outside the gene matches: 9. The germline gives CDR1 SGHAT, CDR2 FQNNGV. MiXCR, applied by TCRdb to the 5' RACE reads, yields one record per CDR3 protein. The sample records around 320,000 distinct CDR3 sequences, approximately 19% being singletons. This TCR was sampled from a man aged 18 to 29 who had mild COVID-19 (a few samples of this study predate the infection). Cell type and time point are not known. This rearrangement joins TRBV11-2 to TRBJ2-3; 10 nucleotides line up with TRBD2. Sequences were obtained from PBMCs or a T cell subset sorted from them (not recorded which). The DNA of the CDR3 is TGTGCCAGCACCCTAAGCGGGGGGGCCATAGATACGCAGTATTTT. Translated: CASTLSGGAIDTQYF.